The subject of this entry is one T cell receptor beta chain. TCRdb called the 5' RACE reads again in MiXCR, with one record for every CDR3 protein. Of about 69,000 distinct CDR3 sequences in the sample, 5% to 6.5% were seen once. This CDR3 has 16 residues. Germline trimming cut 5 bases from V and 4 bases from J; bases unmatched to any gene: 11. CDR1 and CDR2 (germline): SGHTA, FQGNSA. The entry originates in a study of T cells after yellow fever vaccination. The clonotype originates from a man between 18 and 29 years old who received the YFV17D yellow fever vaccine. The input for sequencing was CD4+ T cells sorted from PBMCs, taken roughly 14 days after the first yellow fever vaccination. The J gene is TRBJ2-7, the V gene TRBV7-2, with 10 bases that match TRBD1. CDR3 amino acids: CASSPPWGTGVYEQYF. The CDR3 DNA sequence: TGTGCCAGCAGCCCACCCTGGGGGACAGGGGTTTACGAGCAGTACTTC.